Sequencing of this T cell receptor beta chain was carried out in a study of cytomegalovirus exposure and HLA in healthy donors listed by TCRdb under 2017. Study-level background: According to an earlier analysis of 587 of the donors, about 170 million T cells yielded over 90 million unique TCR beta sequences and approximately 280 Gb of sequence data. About 280 gigabases of sequencing data and approximately 91 million unique TCR sequences made up an early release that covered several hundred HLA-typed donors. The genetic ancestry cluster associated with self-reported Caucasian donors included over 65% of the 350 to 500 genotyped donors. The study aimed to test whether cataloging public T cell receptors could reveal signatures of past pathogen exposure. Using immunosequencing, the study profiled T cell repertoires from 500 to 800 subjects and related those repertoires to cytomegalovirus serostatus. A separate validation cohort of over 95 different subjects was used in addition to the roughly 700-subject first cohort. The study combined high-throughput TCR immunosequencing, statistical association of individual TCRs with disease status, and machine learning to predict cytomegalovirus infection status. In a later analysis, previously published TCR beta repertoires from several hundred donors were re-analyzed and high-resolution HLA genotyping was added so that TCR occurrence patterns could be studied. The later analysis used no new phenotypic data to find candidate immune exposures, relying instead on TCR beta sequences and their occurrence across donors. In an earlier analysis of around 540 of the donors, high-throughput TCR beta sequencing was used to judge whether each TCR beta V gene segment behaved as functional or pseudogenic. Donor age, sex, ethnicity and CMV serostatus were compiled together with the repertoire data. A later genetic analysis used genome-wide SNP genotypes for about three fifths of the roughly 700 donors, treating that subset as a discovery cohort. All discovery cohort repertoires had been generated using a single sequencing platform. Both class I and class II loci were covered by HLA typing, at four-digit resolution. The number of typed donors differed by locus: about 620-630 for A, B, C, DRB1 and DQB1; 500 to 550 for DQA1; some 590 for DPA1; and around 490 for DPB1. Five DR-DQ haplotypes were handled as single units for association and clustering, since linkage in the cohort was strong. Across approximately 420 genotyped donors of the cohort, an average of roughly 200,000 unique TCR beta nucleotide sequences per donor were sequenced, and roughly 17% of those sequences were non-productive.

The cohort was made up of 500 to 850 healthy bone marrow donors. All cohort members were sampled while nominally healthy, although unrecorded immune exposures were likely present. The donor was CMV seropositive and belonged to the group of a few hundred seropositive cohort members. A peripheral blood sample was collected from each donor, and TCR beta sequencing was performed on peripheral blood mononuclear cells. Genomic DNA extraction from the blood cell samples was performed with the Qiagen DNeasy Blood Extraction Kit. To prepare the library, the immunoSEQ multiplex PCR assay was applied. For the multiplex PCR, a mixture combining 60 forward primers for TCR Vbeta segments and 13 reverse primers for TCR Jbeta segments was used. The CDR3 region of rearranged TCR beta genes was amplified from genomic DNA with a multiplex PCR assay. On the Illumina HiSeq System, the amplified TCR beta libraries were sequenced as 87-base-pair reads. Under the source paper's analysis protocol: A later analysis tallied roughly 78 million unique TCR beta chains across the 550 to 850 repertoires, and about 12 million of those chains were shared by two or more donors. A nearest-neighbor algorithm error-corrected the raw reads and collapsed the reads into unique sequences, merging closely related sequences to remove PCR and sequencing errors. CDR3 sequences were aligned to IMGT reference sequences to assign V, D and J gene segments. For a sequence to be retained, a match of at least six nucleotides was required to both a V gene segment and a J gene segment. Rearrangements were called productive when the CDR3 lacked stop codons and stayed in frame with V and J; all others were non-productive. Following IMGT convention, CDR3 was defined as the stretch from the second conserved V-encoded cysteine to the conserved J-encoded phenylalanine. In an earlier analysis of approximately 590 of the donors, sequences lacking an unambiguous match to a single V gene segment were excluded. In an earlier analysis of about 590 of the donors, a V segment was called functional when productive rearrangements were above 56.7%, and segregating when the standard deviation between donors exceeded 5%. To diagnose cytomegalovirus status from the catalog of TCR beta chain sequences, a statistical classification framework was built. In a later analysis, TCR nucleotide sequences were compared against IMGT/GENE-DB human TR gene sequences so that V and J genes could be assigned. The TCRdist pipeline was used in a later analysis to assign CDR3 sequences and most-parsimonious VDJ recombination scenarios. In a later analysis, each TCR beta chain was defined by its CDR3 amino acid sequence together with its V-gene family, and reads lacking a unique V-gene family were excluded. To address suspected cross-contamination and a sequencing artifact, a later analysis removed over 500 highly shared, low-generation-probability nucleotide sequences. In a later analysis, a clonal expansion index was calculated for each public chain from normalized within-repertoire ranks of inferred template counts. In a later analysis, generation probabilities were computed using a VDJ recombination model fitted to out-of-frame rearrangements, and the results were checked against IGoR. In a later analysis, hypergeometric tests were used to score TCR-TCR, TCR-HLA and TCR-CMV co-occurrence, with a repertoire-size bias correction applied to TCR pairs. In a later analysis, false discovery rates were estimated by permuting HLA or CMV assignments 20 times. In a later analysis, co-occurring TCRs were grouped using DBSCAN, with TCRdist sequence similarity added in when clustering inside HLA-allele-positive subsets. Repertoires with fewer than 30,000 or more than 120,000 public chains were left out of co-occurrence clustering, as were about five repertoires with anomalous nucleotide sharing. The table comes from immuneACCESS by way of TCRdb, which keeps in-frame sequences with V and J called. Part of the clones is missing from these tables; in studies checked, under half for an unresolved V gene and the rest for unknown reasons. V and J calls and clone size are those listed in that table; D and trimming were worked out from the DNA. This sample's table has entries for 220,000 or so clones. 1.1% of the sample goes to the ten largest clones.

Summary of the overall study and its limitations: While some public TCRs were present in many individuals, most TCR sequences turned up only very rarely across donors. When HLA alleles, especially DR and DQ, strongly co-occurred, TCR associations were difficult to assign to individual alleles. The authors suggested that the approach could potentially be generalized to other disease states and immunological phenotypes. Because HLA typing was missing for some donors at each locus, association tests included only the typed subset. Because counts were too low, roughly 18 rarely observed V segments, including chromosome 9 orphons, were left out of the earlier analysis of over 550 of the donors. The 87-base-pair reads could not distinguish some IMGT-functional V segments, including TRBV6-2 and TRBV6-3, so those segments were excluded. In a later analysis, HLA-associated TCR beta chains were found to be more clonally expanded and to have lower generation probabilities than equally common non-associated chains. The presence/absence analyses assumed that sequencing depth was roughly uniform across donors, and that assumption may not be true. In the study, some 160 TCR beta chains were listed as associated with cytomegalovirus. In a later genetic analysis, a missense DCLRE1C variant was associated with V-gene and J-gene trimming of TCR beta chains, and the association was replicated in an independent cohort. For the cohort, immune exposure information was limited to CMV serostatus. Broadly in line with IMGT annotations, most TCR beta V segments showed up in productive rearrangements about 90% or about 30% of the time in an earlier analysis of about 500 of the donors. Correlated functional status among segregating V segments might be attributable to linkage disequilibrium, but an unknown experimental factor could not be ruled out. Cytomegalovirus status was reported to be diagnosed by the classifier with high specificity and sensitivity in both the original and validation cohorts. According to a later genetic analysis, donors in an Asian-associated ancestry cluster had fewer N-insertions in productive TCRs than the approximately 700-donor mean. A cluster of highly shared sequence variants was judged likely to be a technical artifact of the sequencing pipeline. Specific HLA alleles were associated with around 18,000 TCR beta sequences at a false discovery rate of 0.05 in a later analysis. According to a later analysis, most CMV-associated TCR beta chains appeared to be HLA-restricted, and the HLA associations seemed to be driven largely by CMV exposure. A further reported finding was that TCR beta sequences accurately predicted the HLA-A and HLA-B alleles for most subjects in the first cohort. A few of the identified cytomegalovirus-associated TCR beta chains were confirmed in vitro to be specific for cytomegalovirus antigens. Only TCR beta chains were sequenced in this cohort, and the absence of alpha or paired-chain data limited detectable features. A later analysis found that TCR association rates varied across HLA loci, with DRB1 alleles showing the most associated TCRs and HLA-C alleles the fewest. Several of the top co-occurrence clusters appeared to be linked to parvovirus B19, influenza, CMV and Epstein-Barr virus, according to a later analysis.

The CDR3 contains 13 residues, cysteine and phenylalanine counted. Only the CDR3 DNA stays, 39 bases, in frame from base 1. CDR1 SNHLY and CDR2 FYNNEI are derived from the germline V gene. V is shortened by 7 bases, J by 0 bases, and the region joining them spans 10 bases. In regard to this clone: The specificity of this receptor is unknown.

The clonotype comes from a girl aged 2 to 10 in good health and CMV-seropositive. The rearrangement combines TRBV2 with TRBJ2-7; the best D guess is TRBD2, with 6 bases matching. The sequenced sample was PBMCs. The CDR3 reads as follows: CASTGLNSYEQYF. The DNA sequence follows: TGTGCCAGCACGGGACTTAACTCCTACGAGCAGTACTTC.